A selection of T cell receptor beta chains follows, all from one sample in a study of shared clonotypes between healthy human individuals. The data were produced by immunoSEQ multiplex PCR, yet TCRdb's version contains in-frame clones alone and is incomplete. The table shows 450,000 to 500,000 clones, with roughly 80% occurring only once. The sequencing sample was made of PBMCs. All receptors derive from a woman between 35 and 50 years old in good health. Some clones in this sample may be carry-over from other donors' samples. Each CDR3 is given with its conserved first and last residue. D genes are given only for firm matches.

>TRBJ2-7|TRBV9|TRBD1
CASSYGTGGYEQYF
>TRBJ1-1|TRBV7-8|-
CASSLTRDGAAEAFF
>TRBJ2-7|TRBV6-1|-
CASSEEGGASYEQYF
>TRBJ2-7|TRBV5-1|-
CASSDGTGLSEQYF
>TRBJ2-1|TRBV6-4|-
CASSDSDSGYNEQFF
>TRBJ2-5|TRBV7-3|-
CASSRDNQETQYF
>TRBJ2-7|TRBV7-9|TRBD2
CASSSPPRLAGPYEQYF
>TRBJ1-2|TRBV7-2|-
CASSLERRQSGYTF
>TRBJ2-3|TRBV18|TRBD2
CASSPGGEVDTQYF
>TRBJ1-3|TRBV6-1|-
CASSELGSGNTIYF
>TRBJ2-1|TRBV5-1|-
CASSLALGTGVQNEQFF
>TRBJ2-5|TRBV19|-
CASSTLLGGQETQYF
>TRBJ1-5|TRBV7-2|-
CASSLVSTAQNQPQHF
>TRBJ1-4|TRBV6-4|-
CASRVDEKLFF
>TRBJ1-1|TRBV11-3|-
CASSPRHEAEAFF
>TRBJ2-7|TRBV11-3|TRBD1
CASSSRTGGDEQYF
>TRBJ1-2|TRBV28|-
CASGVLANYGYTF
>TRBJ1-1|TRBV28|-
CASTLGSWSEAFF
>TRBJ2-7|TRBV27|TRBD2
CASSTTRLAGGLGYEQYF
>TRBJ1-4|TRBV28|-
CASSLFGISTNEKLFF
>TRBJ1-1|TRBV2|TRBD1
CASRARTGNTEAFF
>TRBJ1-2|TRBV27|-
CASSPISHDDGYTF
>TRBJ1-5|TRBV19|-
CASSRDINQPQHF
>TRBJ2-7|TRBV7-9|-
CASSPYPGEQYF
>TRBJ2-3|TRBV2|-
CASSSGVIDTQYF
>TRBJ1-4|TRBV7-9|TRBD1
CASSPRQGIGEKLFF
>TRBJ2-7|TRBV7-2|-
CASRTTGYLREQYF
>TRBJ2-5|TRBV20-1|-
CSARKETQYF
>TRBJ1-3|TRBV6-5|TRBD1
CVSSRGGDAGNTIYF
>TRBJ1-1|TRBV29-1|-
CSVDRGGDTEAFF
>TRBJ1-4|TRBV18|-
CASSPRVETNEKLFF
>TRBJ2-3|TRBV7-3|-
CASSSGVFSTDTQYF
>TRBJ1-1|TRBV6-5|-
CASSYLTGTHEAFF
>TRBJ2-7|TRBV2|TRBD2
CASSEIAGSSLYEQYF
>TRBJ2-1|TRBV5-4|-
CASSLDSVGNEQFF
>TRBJ1-4|TRBV28|-
CASSPGGATNEKLFF
>TRBJ1-2|TRBV19|TRBD1
CASSLTGEDGYTF
>TRBJ2-1|TRBV15|-
CATSSPVGSRYNEQFF
>TRBJ1-2|TRBV30|-
CAWRRGLYGYTF
>TRBJ2-7|TRBV4-2|-
CASSLGAQGNVGEQYF
>TRBJ1-1|TRBV11-2|-
CASRGLMQAFF
>TRBJ2-7|TRBV5-1|TRBD2
CASSLAHMTSGTYEQYF
>TRBJ2-3|TRBV6-6|-
CASSPTDVRDTQYF
>TRBJ1-2|TRBV5-8|TRBD1
CASSLVGGLYGYTF
>TRBJ2-7|TRBV11-2|-
CASSLARGLGEQYF
>TRBJ2-1|TRBV6-4|-
CASSDGLEDNEQFF
>TRBJ2-2|TRBV28|TRBD2
CASSPSEREVTGELFF
>TRBJ2-1|TRBV5-1|TRBD1
CASSLDRTGYNEQFF
>TRBJ2-1|TRBV4-3|TRBD2
CASSQETSGSYNEQFF
>TRBJ2-1|TRBV5-1|TRBD1
CASSLAGTDNEQFF
>TRBJ2-7|TRBV5-1|TRBD1
CASSLEAGQGVQYF
>TRBJ1-1|TRBV4-1|TRBD1
CASSQGIGQGNTEAFF
>TRBJ2-7|TRBV30|-
CAWSRAYEQYF
>TRBJ1-2|TRBV28|-
CASNSIYYGYTF
>TRBJ2-3|TRBV7-9|-
CASSPDPRPDTQYF